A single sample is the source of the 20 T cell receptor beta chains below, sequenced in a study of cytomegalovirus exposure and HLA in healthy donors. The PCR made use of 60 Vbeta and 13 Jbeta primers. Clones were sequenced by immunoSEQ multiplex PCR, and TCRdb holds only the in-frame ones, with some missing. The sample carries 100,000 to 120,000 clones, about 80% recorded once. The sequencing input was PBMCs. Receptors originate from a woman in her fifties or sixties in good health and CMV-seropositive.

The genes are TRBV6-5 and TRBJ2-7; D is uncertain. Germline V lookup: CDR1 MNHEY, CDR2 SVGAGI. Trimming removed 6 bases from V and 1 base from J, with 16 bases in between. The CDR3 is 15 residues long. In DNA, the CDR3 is TGTGCCAGCAGCTATGGCTACGCGCGGTCCTACGAGCAGTACTTC. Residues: CASSYGYARSYEQYF.

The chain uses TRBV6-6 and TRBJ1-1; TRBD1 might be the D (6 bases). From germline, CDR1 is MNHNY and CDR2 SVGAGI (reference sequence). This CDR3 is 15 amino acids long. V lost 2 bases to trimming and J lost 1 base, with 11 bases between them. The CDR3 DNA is TGTGCCAGCAGTTACGGGGGCAGTGGGAACACTGAAGCTTTCTTT. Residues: CASSYGGSGNTEAFF.

The DNA for the CDR3 is TGTGCCATCAGGGGACAGGGTCCTCACACTGAAGCTTTCTTT. Translating gives CAIRGQGPHTEAFF. V gene TRBV10-3 combines with J gene TRBJ1-1; 9 bases are a match to TRBD1. Germline CDR1 reads ENHRY; CDR2 reads SYGVKD. The CDR3 spans 14 residues. J was trimmed by 3 bases and V by 6 bases; bases with no gene match: 5.

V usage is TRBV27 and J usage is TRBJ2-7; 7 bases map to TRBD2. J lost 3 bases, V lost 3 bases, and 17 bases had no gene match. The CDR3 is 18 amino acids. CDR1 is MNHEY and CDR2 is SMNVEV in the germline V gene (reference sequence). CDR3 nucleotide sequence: TGTGCCAGCAGTTTCCTTCGCCTGGGAAGGTCTAGCGGCTACGAGCAGTACTTC. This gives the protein CASSFLRLGRSSGYEQYF.

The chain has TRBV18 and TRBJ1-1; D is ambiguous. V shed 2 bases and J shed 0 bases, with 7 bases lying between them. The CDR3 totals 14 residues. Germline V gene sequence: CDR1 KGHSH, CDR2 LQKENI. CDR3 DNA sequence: TGTGCCAGCTCACCATTCTCAGTGAACACTGAAGCTTTCTTT. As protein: CASSPFSVNTEAFF.

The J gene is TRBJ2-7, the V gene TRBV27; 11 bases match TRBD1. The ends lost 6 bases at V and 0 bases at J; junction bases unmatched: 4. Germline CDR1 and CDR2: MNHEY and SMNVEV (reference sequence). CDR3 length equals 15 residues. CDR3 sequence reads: CASSRGTGGSYEQYF. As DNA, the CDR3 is TGTGCCAGCAGCCGAGGGACAGGGGGCTCCTACGAGCAGTACTTC.

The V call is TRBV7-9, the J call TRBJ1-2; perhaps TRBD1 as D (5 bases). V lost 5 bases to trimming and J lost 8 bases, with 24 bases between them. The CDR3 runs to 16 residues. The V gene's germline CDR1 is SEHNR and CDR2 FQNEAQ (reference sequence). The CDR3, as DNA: TGTGCCAGCAGCCGAACCGGACAAACCTTAGTAGGAGGCTACACCTTC. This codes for CASSRTGQTLVGGYTF.

CDR3 loop: CASSPPAGETQYF. For the CDR3, the DNA is TGTGCCAGCTCACCACCGGCGGGAGAGACCCAGTACTTC. The V call is TRBV18, the J call TRBJ2-5; possibly TRBD2 for D (5 bases). There are 13 residues in the CDR3. V was cut by 0 bases and J by 4 bases, with 6 bases left in between. The germline CDR1 and CDR2 sequences are KGHSH and LQKENI.

CDR3 nucleotides: TGCGCCAGCAGCCAAGGACGGAGTGCCTACGAGCAGTACTTC. Translation gives CASSQGRSAYEQYF. This chain joins TRBV4-1 and TRBJ2-5; D unresolved. The J call is in doubt because the DNA end fits TRBJ2-7 better. The germline CDR1 and CDR2 sequences are MGHRA and YSYEKL. The CDR3 contains 14 residues.

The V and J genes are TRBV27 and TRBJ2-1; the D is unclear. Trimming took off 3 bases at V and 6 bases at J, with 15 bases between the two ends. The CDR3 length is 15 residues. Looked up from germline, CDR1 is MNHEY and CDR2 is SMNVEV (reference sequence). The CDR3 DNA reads TGTGCCAGCAGTTTGGCCCCGTCAGGAACCAATGAGCAGTTCTTC. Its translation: CASSLAPSGTNEQFF.

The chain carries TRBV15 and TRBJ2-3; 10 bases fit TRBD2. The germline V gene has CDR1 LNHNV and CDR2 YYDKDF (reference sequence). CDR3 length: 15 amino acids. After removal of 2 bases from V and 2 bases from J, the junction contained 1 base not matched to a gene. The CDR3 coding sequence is TGTGCCACCAGCAGAACTAGCGGGAACACAGATACGCAGTATTTT. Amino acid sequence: CATSRTSGNTDTQYF.

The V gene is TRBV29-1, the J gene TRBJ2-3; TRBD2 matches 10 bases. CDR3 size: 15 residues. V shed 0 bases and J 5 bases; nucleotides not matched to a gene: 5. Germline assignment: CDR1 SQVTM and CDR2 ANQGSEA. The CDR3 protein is CSVEDLAGAEDTQYF. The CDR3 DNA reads TGCAGCGTTGAAGATCTAGCGGGAGCGGAAGATACGCAGTATTTT.

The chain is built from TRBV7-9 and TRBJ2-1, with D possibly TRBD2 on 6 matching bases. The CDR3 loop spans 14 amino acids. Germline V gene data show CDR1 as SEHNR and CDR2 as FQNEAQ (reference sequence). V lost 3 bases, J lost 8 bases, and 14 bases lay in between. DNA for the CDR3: TGTGCCAGCAGCTTTAGCGGTTCTCGGGATGAGCAGTTCTTC. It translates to CASSFSGSRDEQFF. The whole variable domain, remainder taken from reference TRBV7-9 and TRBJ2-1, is DTGVSQNPRHKITKRGQNVTFRCDPISEHNRLYWYRQTLGQGPEFLTYFQNEAQLEKSRLLSDRFSAERPKGSFSTLEIQRTEQGDSAMYLCASSFSGSRDEQFFGPGTRLTVL.

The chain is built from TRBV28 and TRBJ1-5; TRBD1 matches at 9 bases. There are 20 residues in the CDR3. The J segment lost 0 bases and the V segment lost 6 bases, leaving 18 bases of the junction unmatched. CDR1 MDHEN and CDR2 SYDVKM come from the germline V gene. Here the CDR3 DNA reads TGTGCCAGCAGCACATACGCCCGGGACAGGGACCAATATAGCAATCAGCCCCAGCATTTT. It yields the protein CASSTYARDRDQYSNQPQHF.

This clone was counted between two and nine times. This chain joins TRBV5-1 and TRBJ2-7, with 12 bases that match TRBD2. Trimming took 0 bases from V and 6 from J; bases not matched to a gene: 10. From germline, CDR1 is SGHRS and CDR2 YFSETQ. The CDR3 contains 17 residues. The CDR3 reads CASSLDSSGRASVEQYF. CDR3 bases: TGCGCCAGCAGCTTGGATTCTAGCGGGAGGGCCTCGGTCGAGCAGTACTTC.

This CDR3 is CASSLAASGFREQYF. The DNA of the CDR3 is TGTGCCAGCAGCTTAGCGGCTAGTGGTTTTCGCGAGCAGTACTTC. The chain has TRBV13 and TRBJ2-7; D ambiguous. The CDR3 consists of 15 residues. V lost 1 base, J lost 6 bases, and 16 bases lay in between. CDR1 and CDR2 from the germline V gene are PRHDT and FYEKMQ (reference sequence).

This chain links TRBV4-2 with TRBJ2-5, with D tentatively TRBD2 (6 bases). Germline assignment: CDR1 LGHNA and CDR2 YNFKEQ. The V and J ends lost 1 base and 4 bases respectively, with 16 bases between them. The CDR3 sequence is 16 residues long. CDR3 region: CASSQGNGRMVETQYF. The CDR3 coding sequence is TGTGCCAGCAGCCAAGGGAACGGGAGAATGGTAGAGACCCAGTACTTC.

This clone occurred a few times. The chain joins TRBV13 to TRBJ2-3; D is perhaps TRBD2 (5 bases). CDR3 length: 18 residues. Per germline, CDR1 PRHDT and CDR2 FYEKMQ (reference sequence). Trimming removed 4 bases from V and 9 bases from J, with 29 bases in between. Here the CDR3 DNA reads TGTGCCAGCAGCTACCTGGCTAGTGAGACCGGAGGACCAGTAACGCAGTATTTT. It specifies CASSYLASETGGPVTQYF.

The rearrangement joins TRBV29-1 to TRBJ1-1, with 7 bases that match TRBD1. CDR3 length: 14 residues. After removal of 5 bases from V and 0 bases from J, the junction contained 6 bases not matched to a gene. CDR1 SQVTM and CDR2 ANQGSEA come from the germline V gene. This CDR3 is CSVRQGSMNTEAFF. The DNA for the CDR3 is TGCAGCGTTCGACAGGGCTCGATGAACACTGAAGCTTTCTTT.

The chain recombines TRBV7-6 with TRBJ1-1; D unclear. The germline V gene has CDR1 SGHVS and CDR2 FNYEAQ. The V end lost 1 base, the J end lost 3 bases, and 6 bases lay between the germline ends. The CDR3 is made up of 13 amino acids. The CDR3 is CASSLGAYTEAFF. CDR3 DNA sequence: TGTGCCAGCAGCTTAGGGGCGTACACTGAAGCTTTCTTT. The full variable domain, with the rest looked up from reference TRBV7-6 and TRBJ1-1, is GAGVSQSPRYKVTKRGQDVALRCDPISGHVSLYWYRQALGQGPEFLTYFNYEAQQDKSGLPNDRFSAERPEGSISTLTIQRTEQRDSAMYRCASSLGAYTEAFFGQGTRLTVV.